These T cell receptor beta chains were read from a single sample in a study of cytomegalovirus exposure and HLA in healthy donors. Assay: immunoSEQ multiplex PCR; the TCRdb copy retains only in-frame clones and omits some. Found here are about 88,000 clones, around 79% of them singletons; the top ten hold 4.9%. The sequencing input was PBMCs. All receptors come from a woman between 40 and 50 years old in good health and CMV-seronegative. CDR3s include the opening cysteine and the closing phenylalanine or tryptophan. The order of the fields is D gene, V gene, CDR3 protein. A D gene is named only where the DNA matches it firmly.

d_call: .; v_call: TRBV5-1; cdr3_aa: CASAPSAGNPNEQFF
d_call: .; v_call: TRBV30; cdr3_aa: CAWSVPVEAPQYNEQFF
d_call: .; v_call: TRBV4-1; cdr3_aa: CASSPHPPGQAAVVTEAFF
d_call: .; v_call: TRBV7-9; cdr3_aa: CASSPIGGNQPQHF
d_call: .; v_call: TRBV11-1; cdr3_aa: CASSSGTPTPQETQYF
d_call: .; v_call: TRBV7-9; cdr3_aa: CASSSQAPTNEKLFF
d_call: .; v_call: TRBV18; cdr3_aa: CASSPSSRTADTQYF
d_call: .; v_call: TRBV7-2; cdr3_aa: CASSSVYTDTQYF
d_call: .; v_call: TRBV5-1; cdr3_aa: CASSFGNTYEQYF
d_call: .; v_call: TRBV5-6; cdr3_aa: CASSLRGGMIKLFF
d_call: .; v_call: TRBV4-1; cdr3_aa: CASSQDWAGQETQYF
d_call: .; v_call: TRBV7-3; cdr3_aa: CASSLTGVPETQYF
d_call: .; v_call: TRBV30; cdr3_aa: CAWSEQGYTEAFF
d_call: .; v_call: TRBV19; cdr3_aa: CASSIVFGTREQYF
d_call: .; v_call: TRBV11-1; cdr3_aa: CASRGLGGKTDTQYF
d_call: .; v_call: TRBV11-2; cdr3_aa: CASSLRTVGTPSTEAFF
d_call: TRBD2; v_call: TRBV5-1; cdr3_aa: CASTQLAGGPVREQYF
d_call: TRBD1; v_call: TRBV29-1; cdr3_aa: CSGTGVAEQYF
d_call: TRBD1; v_call: TRBV19; cdr3_aa: CASSPGQGARGKAFF
d_call: .; v_call: TRBV7-2; cdr3_aa: CASSLARYNEQFF
d_call: .; v_call: TRBV6-1; cdr3_aa: CASSEARRQVEETQYF
d_call: TRBD1; v_call: TRBV10-3; cdr3_aa: CAIATGTGVTGELFF
d_call: .; v_call: TRBV19; cdr3_aa: CASSIAAADTIYF
d_call: TRBD1; v_call: TRBV9; cdr3_aa: CASSVVKGQGAGEQFF
d_call: TRBD1; v_call: TRBV7-3; cdr3_aa: CASSPDRESPLHF
d_call: .; v_call: TRBV7-9; cdr3_aa: CASSLDRELYTF
d_call: TRBD2; v_call: TRBV4-2; cdr3_aa: CASSQEGSRGGPEDTQYF
d_call: .; v_call: TRBV6-1; cdr3_aa: CASSVSRDRLSNQPQHF
d_call: .; v_call: TRBV5-1; cdr3_aa: CASSLDSYKNEQFF
d_call: TRBD1; v_call: TRBV6-6; cdr3_aa: CATSLTGVDEAFF
d_call: .; v_call: TRBV27; cdr3_aa: CASSFRESSSPLHF